The clone carrying this T cell receptor (beta chain) was seen only once. V was trimmed by 4 bases and J by 6 bases, leaving 10 bases between them. This CDR3 region has 13 residues. The V gene's germline CDR1 is MNHEY and CDR2 SVGAGI. These data are taken from a study of blood T cell repertoires in COVID-19. Authors' analysis steps: From reference gene primer amplification, estimates of nucleated cell counts were derived. TCRdb's table, derived via immunoSEQ multiplex PCR, lists solely in-frame clones and lacks some. Clonal size and the V and J genes are those of that table, whereas D and trimming came from the DNA. The sample has tens of thousands of clones; more than 75% are singletons.

This clonotype was sampled from a human donor in a cohort sampled during active COVID-19. V gene TRBV6-5 combines with J gene TRBJ1-5; unclear D gene. The sequencing sample was made of peripheral blood. DNA of the CDR3: TGTGCCAGCAGTTCACTCCCCGGTCAGCCCCAGCATTTT. This codes for CASSSLPGQPQHF.